The 20 T cell receptor beta chains presented below share a single source sample, sequenced in a study of shared clonotypes between healthy human individuals. Naive-designated CD8 cells lacked CD45RO, were positively enriched for CCR7, and omitted terminally differentiated effector memory CD45RA+ cells. Clones were read by immunoSEQ multiplex PCR, and TCRdb kept only the in-frame ones, dropping some. The data contain just over 2,000,000 clones, 85% to 95% of them singletons. The specimen sequenced was naive CD8+ T cells sorted from blood. The receptors here all came from a man in his late teens or twenties in good health.

The CDR3, as DNA: TGTGCCAGCAGCTCACCCCCGGGACTCCCAGGGGGGGAGACCCAGTACTTC. Protein: CASSSPPGLPGGETQYF. The J gene is TRBJ2-5, the V gene TRBV7-9; a weak D match, TRBD1 (7 bases). The CDR3 consists of 17 residues. The V and J ends lost 4 bases and 5 bases respectively, with 23 bases between them. Germline V gene lookup returns CDR1 SEHNR and CDR2 FQNEAQ (reference sequence).

The genes are TRBV9 and TRBJ2-7, with unresolved D. The CDR3 covers 14 residues. V lost 4 bases, J lost 3 bases, and 14 bases lay in between. Germline V lookup: CDR1 SGDLS, CDR2 YYNGEE. The CDR3 is CASSSPDQDYEQYF. The DNA of the CDR3 is TGTGCCAGCAGCTCCCCAGACCAGGACTACGAGCAGTACTTC.

V is TRBV5-6 and J is TRBJ2-2, with D maybe TRBD1 (5 bases). The germline V gene encodes CDR1 SGHDT and CDR2 YYEEEE. CDR3 length: 15 amino acids. Trimming cost V 0 bases and J 5 bases, with 11 bases left between them. The CDR3, as DNA: TGTGCCAGCAGCTTGGCAGGGTCTGGTACCGGGGAGCTGTTTTTT. Its protein product is CASSLAGSGTGELFF.

The chain links TRBV4-3 to TRBJ2-2; D gene ambiguous. This CDR3 has 16 residues. V was clipped by 4 bases and J by 0 bases, with 12 bases between them. Germline CDR1 LGHNA, CDR2 YSLEER. The CDR3 is CASSPSGNPNTGELFF. CDR3 bases: TGCGCCAGCAGCCCCTCTGGGAATCCGAACACCGGGGAGCTGTTTTTT.

The chain links TRBV5-1 to TRBJ1-5, with D possibly matching TRBD1 (5 bases). Per germline, CDR1 SGHRS and CDR2 YFSETQ. This CDR3 is built from 14 residues. V gave up 4 bases and J gave up 8 bases, with 16 bases separating them. In DNA form, the CDR3 reads TGCGCCAGCAGCCTCTGGGGACGGGAGGAGCCCCAGCATTTT. Translated, it gives CASSLWGREEPQHF.

This chain joins TRBV9 and TRBJ2-3; 7 bases match TRBD1. Germline V gives CDR1 SGDLS, CDR2 YYNGEE. J was trimmed by 1 base and V by 3 bases; bases with no gene match: 8. The CDR3 contains 16 residues. CDR3 loop: CASSEESGQRTDTQYF. CDR3 bases: TGTGCCAGCAGCGAGGAGTCGGGACAGCGCACAGATACGCAGTATTTT.

The CDR3 nucleotides read TGTGCCAGCAGGCATTTTACAGGGGCCACAGATACGCAGTATTTT. It codes for CASRHFTGATDTQYF. This chain connects TRBV6-5 to TRBJ2-3; TRBD1 matches at 7 bases. Germline V gene data show CDR1 as MNHEY and CDR2 as SVGAGI. V was pared by 6 bases and J by 2 bases, with 8 bases of the junction left unmatched. This CDR3 contains 15 residues.

CDR3 amino acids: CASSQGTAFFEQFF. DNA of the CDR3: TGCGCCAGCAGCCAGGGGACCGCGTTTTTTGAGCAGTTCTTC. The chain is built from TRBV5-1 and TRBJ2-1, with D possibly matching TRBD1 (6 bases). Trimming shortened V by 4 bases and J by 9 bases, and 17 bases separated the two germline ends. CDR1 is SGHRS, CDR2 YFSETQ, per germline. This CDR3 spans 14 amino acids. The full variable domain, rest sourced from reference TRBV5-1 and TRBJ2-1, is KAGVTQTPRYLIKTRGQQVTLSCSPISGHRSVSWYQQTPGQGLQFLFEYFSETQRNKGNFPGRFSGRQFSNSRSEMNVSTLELGDSALYLCASSQGTAFFEQFFGPGTRLTVL.

Worth noting for this clone: Other nucleotide sequences from this sample produce the same CDR3. V is TRBV9 and J is TRBJ1-2; 8 bases fit TRBD1. J gave up 4 bases and V 0 bases, and 2 bases lay outside the gene matches. This CDR3 is 14 amino acids long. CDR1 is SGDLS and CDR2 is YYNGEE in the germline V gene. CDR3 residues: CASSVGTGGYGYTF. CDR3 coding DNA: TGTGCCAGCAGCGTAGGTACAGGGGGCTATGGCTACACCTTC. Full variable domain (remainder filled in from reference TRBV9 and TRBJ1-2): DSGVTQTPKHLITATGQRVTLRCSPRSGDLSVYWYQQSLDQGLQFLIQYYNGEERAKGNILERFSAQQFPDLHSELNLSSLELGDSALYFCASSVGTGGYGYTFGSGTRLTVV.

This clone appeared once. This chain links TRBV6-5 with TRBJ1-1, with a weak D call TRBD1 (5 bases). The V and J ends lost 4 bases and 4 bases respectively, with 10 bases between them. CDR3 size: 13 residues. Germline V CDR1 and CDR2: MNHEY, SVGAGI. Written as DNA, the CDR3 is TGTGCCAGCAGTTTGTGGGGCGGCACTGAAGCTTTCTTT. Translating it yields CASSLWGGTEAFF.

The chain couples TRBV9 to TRBJ2-3, with D unresolved. Trimming left V 1 base short and J 0 bases short, with 12 bases between. From germline, CDR1 is SGDLS and CDR2 YYNGEE. This CDR3 contains 16 residues. CDR3 loop: CASSVKPLSSTDTQYF. DNA of the CDR3: TGTGCCAGCAGCGTAAAGCCGTTATCTAGCACAGATACGCAGTATTTT.

V gene TRBV27 combines with J gene TRBJ2-7; D may correspond to TRBD1 or TRBD2 (6 bases each). This CDR3 is built from 13 residues. Looked up from germline, CDR1 is MNHEY and CDR2 is SMNVEV (reference sequence). Trimming cost V 5 bases and J 7 bases, with 15 bases left between them. The CDR3 region has the DNA TGTGCCAGCAGTGGGGGGCCGATTCAAGAGCAGTACTTC. Its protein product is CASSGGPIQEQYF.

In this sample, this clone turned up once. The V call is TRBV4-1, the J call TRBJ2-5, with TRBD1 as a possible D gene (6 bases). The CDR3 runs to 13 residues. The ends were cut back, 5 bases at V and 4 bases at J, with 11 bases in the middle. Germline-derived CDR1 and CDR2 are MGHRA and YSYEKL. The CDR3 is CASSKRGSETQYF. The CDR3 coding sequence is TGCGCCAGCAGCAAAAGGGGGTCAGAGACCCAGTACTTC.

This chain links TRBV11-2 with TRBJ2-3; perhaps TRBD2 as D (6 bases). The ends were cut back, 2 bases at V and 1 base at J, with 16 bases in the middle. Germline CDR1 is SGHAT and CDR2 is FQNNGV. This CDR3 spans 17 amino acids. The CDR3 region has the DNA TGTGCCAGCAGCTTATCCGCCCAGGGACTCGGCACAGATACGCAGTATTTT. Amino acids: CASSLSAQGLGTDTQYF.

V usage is TRBV5-4 and J usage is TRBJ2-5; 8 bases are shared with TRBD2. Unmatched junction bases numbered 9, after V lost 4 bases and J lost 4 bases. The CDR3 consists of 15 residues. Germline values: CDR1 SGHNT, CDR2 YYREEE (reference sequence). Written as DNA, the CDR3 is TGTGCCAGCAGCAAGAATCTAGCGGGCATAGAGACCCAGTACTTC. It encodes CASSKNLAGIETQYF.

The chain combines TRBV6-5 with TRBJ2-5; TRBD1 matches at 10 bases. Germline CDR1 and CDR2: MNHEY and SVGAGI. This CDR3 has 14 amino acids. Trimming cost V 6 bases and J 2 bases; bases outside gene matches: 3. The chain's CDR3 is CASSRDRGQETQYF. The CDR3 region has the DNA TGTGCCAGCAGCCGGGACAGGGGACAAGAGACCCAGTACTTC.

The count of this clone is one. CDR3 residues: CASSHTPTNTEAFF. The CDR3 DNA reads TGTGCCAGTAGCCACACTCCGACGAACACTGAAGCTTTCTTT. The chain joins TRBV19 to TRBJ1-1; D call uncertain. The CDR3 length is 14 residues. Trimming removed 6 bases from V and 1 base from J, with 12 bases in between. The germline V gene has CDR1 LNHDA and CDR2 SQIVND (reference sequence). Together with reference TRBV19 and TRBJ1-1, the CDR3 gives the full variable domain: DGGITQSPKYLFRKEGQNVTLSCEQNLNHDAMYWYRQDPGQGLRLIYYSQIVNDFQKGDIAEGYSVSREKKESFPLTVTSAQKNPTAFYLCASSHTPTNTEAFFGQGTRLTVV.

With respect to this clone: Other nucleotide sequences in the sample specify the same CDR3. The rearrangement links TRBV5-6 to TRBJ2-5; D remains ambiguous. V lost 0 bases and J lost 5, with 2 bases in between. Germline values: CDR1 SGHDT, CDR2 YYEEEE. The CDR3 loop spans 11 amino acids. The CDR3 loop reads CASSLEETQYF. The CDR3 nucleotides are TGTGCCAGCAGCTTGGAGGAGACCCAGTACTTC.

The rearrangement links TRBV13 to TRBJ1-6, with D hard to call. CDR3 size: 15 residues. Trimming shortened V by 5 bases and J by 5 bases, and 13 bases separated the two germline ends. Germline CDR1 is PRHDT and CDR2 is FYEKMQ (reference sequence). The CDR3 loop is CASSLSRADNSPLHF. Here the CDR3 DNA reads TGTGCCAGCAGCCTCTCCCGGGCCGATAATTCACCCCTCCACTTT.

Comments on this clone: The sample contains more than one DNA sequence encoding this CDR3. J is TRBJ1-5 and V is TRBV10-3; D is uncertain. Germline loops: CDR1 ENHRY, CDR2 SYGVKD. The length of the CDR3 is 15 residues. Trimming shortened V by 2 bases and J by 2 bases, and 10 bases separated the two germline ends. The CDR3 DNA follows: TGTGCCATCAGTGAGGAGGGTCGTGGCAATCAGCCCCAGCATTTT. Translating gives CAISEEGRGNQPQHF.